This entry lists 10 T cell receptor beta chains sequenced from one sample in a study of beta chain features in type 1 diabetes. Their antigens are not known. Whole-study results and caveats: Shorter TCRB CDR3s, moderately but significantly so, marked every one of the four CD4+ subsets in Type 1 diabetes patients.

As every portion of the isolated RNA was reverse transcribed, the sequencing read expressed TCRB transcripts. Generated by immunoSEQ multiplex PCR, the TCRdb table keeps only in-frame clones and is missing some. The repertoire consists of under 300,000 clones, with 20% occurring once and the leading ten covering 0.028%. The source material was naive CD4+ T cells from blood. All receptors come from a woman aged 40 to 50 with type 1 diabetes.

This clone has more than one count but fewer than ten. The V call is TRBV5-6, the J call TRBJ2-5; D possibly corresponds to TRBD2 (5 bases). CDR1 and CDR2 (germline): SGHDT, YYEEEE. V gave up 4 bases and J gave up 5 bases, with 12 bases separating them. The CDR3 consists of 13 residues. CDR3 coding DNA: TGTGCCAGCAGCCGGGGTCAGTGGGAGACCCAGTACTTC. Translated: CASSRGQWETQYF.

V gene TRBV7-2 combines with J gene TRBJ1-2; 8 bases map to TRBD1. Germline V lookup: CDR1 SGHTA, CDR2 FQGNSA. The CDR3 spans 15 residues. Germline trimming cut 6 bases from V and 4 bases from J; bases unmatched to any gene: 10. In DNA, the CDR3 is TGTGCCAGCAGTCCACGGGACAGGAGCATCTATGGCTACACCTTC. Its protein product is CASSPRDRSIYGYTF.

The rearrangement joins TRBV11-1 to TRBJ2-1; perhaps TRBD2 as D (5 bases). Trimming shortened V by 7 bases and J by 2 bases, and 18 bases separated the two germline ends. The CDR3 sequence is 16 residues long. Germline V lookup: CDR1 SGHAT, CDR2 FQDESV (reference sequence). In DNA, the CDR3 is TGTGCCAGCACCAGAGGGTGGGAGCCTCCCTACAATGAGCAGTTCTTC. Its protein is CASTRGWEPPYNEQFF.

This clone was seen a few times. The sample has other DNA sequences that encode this CDR3 too. This sequence joins TRBV7-2 and TRBJ1-5; perhaps TRBD1 as D (5 bases). The CDR3 totals 13 residues. The V and J ends lost 3 bases and 2 bases respectively, with 5 bases between them. Per germline, CDR1 SGHTA and CDR2 FQGNSA. CDR3 DNA sequence: TGTGCCAGCAGCTTGACAGGCAATCAGCCCCAGCATTTT. Protein product: CASSLTGNQPQHF.

The chain recombines TRBV7-8 with TRBJ2-1; 11 bases are shared with TRBD2. Germline values: CDR1 SGHVS, CDR2 FQNEAQ. The CDR3 sequence is 16 residues long. V shed 5 bases, J shed 8 bases, and the junction held 11 bases outside the gene matches. The CDR3 coding sequence is TGTGCCAGCAGCCACCCCTATAGCGGGAGGGCCTATGAGCAGTTCTTC. It yields the protein CASSHPYSGRAYEQFF.

The genes are TRBV2 and TRBJ1-6; D not resolved. The CDR3 is 13 amino acids. Germline CDR1 reads SNHLY; CDR2 reads FYNNEI. Between the trimmed V and J ends, which lost 2 bases and 6 bases, there was a span of 5 bases. This CDR3 reads CASSEFRNSPLHF. The CDR3 nucleotides read TGTGCCAGCAGTGAATTCCGTAATTCACCCCTCCACTTT.

This clone was observed a few times. This chain connects TRBV19 to TRBJ2-3, with TRBD2 matching 9 bases. Trimming at V came to 5 bases and at J to 3 bases, leaving 3 bases not matched to a gene. Germline CDR1 is LNHDA and CDR2 is SQIVND (reference sequence). CDR3 length: 14 amino acids. The CDR3 spells CASSSLAGTDTQYF. CDR3 bases: TGTGCCAGTAGTTCCCTAGCGGGGACAGATACGCAGTATTTT.

This clone showed up just a few times. V and J are TRBV28 and TRBJ2-5; TRBD2 aligns across 8 bases. The CDR3 is made up of 13 amino acids. Germline CDR1 reads MDHEN; CDR2 reads SYDVKM. Trimming at V came to 6 bases and at J to 5 bases, leaving 5 bases not matched to a gene. The CDR3: CASRLAGGETQYF. In DNA form, the CDR3 reads TGTGCCAGCAGGCTAGCGGGTGGGGAGACCCAGTACTTC.

This clone was recorded a few times. The J gene is TRBJ2-5, the V gene TRBV27; 8 nucleotides line up with TRBD2. Per germline, CDR1 MNHEY and CDR2 SMNVEV (reference sequence). CDR3 length equals 13 residues. The V and J ends lost 4 bases and 4 bases, in that order; junction bases with no gene match: 2. CDR3 DNA sequence: TGTGCCAGCAGTTGGGGGACTAGAGAGACCCAGTACTTC. This translates into CASSWGTRETQYF.

V usage is TRBV30 and J usage is TRBJ2-3; D unresolved. V was trimmed by 0 bases and J by 5 bases, leaving 6 bases between them. Per germline, CDR1 GTSNPN and CDR2 SVGIG (reference sequence). This CDR3 spans 12 amino acids. CDR3 in DNA: TGTGCCTGGAGTGTACGACTAGATACGCAGTATTTT. Amino acids: CAWSVRLDTQYF. The whole variable domain, filled in from reference TRBV30 and TRBJ2-3, reads SQTIHQWPATLVQPVGSPLSLECTVEGTSNPNLYWYRQAAGRGLQLLFYSVGIGQISSEVPQNLSASRPQDRQFILSSKKLLLSDSGFYLCAWSVRLDTQYFGPGTRLTVL.